The 18 T cell receptor beta chains below come from one sample, sequenced in a study of shared clonotypes between healthy human individuals. Measured with immunoSEQ multiplex PCR; TCRdb has only the in-frame clones, and not every one. Here the sample spans hundreds of thousands of clones, around 74% being singletons. Sample: memory CD4+ T cells sorted from blood. Subset specified: CD45RA-negative fraction. Source of these receptors: a woman aged 25-40 years in good health.

The chain recombines TRBV2 with TRBJ2-1, with TRBD2 matching over 8 bases. With 5 bases clipped from V and 8 bases from J, the junction kept 11 bases outside the gene matches. Germline V gives CDR1 SNHLY, CDR2 FYNNEI. The length of the CDR3 is 15 residues. The CDR3 protein is CASSPALAGSYEQFF. CDR3 in DNA: TGTGCCAGCAGTCCTGCTCTAGCGGGCTCCTATGAGCAGTTCTTC.

The chain links TRBV28 to TRBJ2-1; 11 bases fit TRBD2. J was trimmed by 4 bases and V by 4 bases; bases with no gene match: 18. Germline values: CDR1 MDHEN, CDR2 SYDVKM. The CDR3 is made up of 20 amino acids. The CDR3 loop is CASSSPSPGGTSGKYNEQFF. DNA for the CDR3: TGTGCCAGCAGTTCCCCCTCCCCGGGGGGGACTAGCGGAAAGTACAATGAGCAGTTCTTC.

CDR3 amino acids: CASSKPGQGGPPEAFF. CDR3 sequence (DNA): TGTGCCAGTAGTAAACCAGGACAGGGAGGTCCTCCTGAAGCTTTCTTT. The chain has TRBV19 and TRBJ1-1; 8 bases agree with TRBD1. With V trimmed by 4 bases and J by 6 bases, 13 bases remained unmatched. Germline CDR1 reads LNHDA; CDR2 reads SQIVND (reference sequence). CDR3 length: 16 amino acids.

At least ten counts were recorded for this clone. V and J are TRBV29-1 and TRBJ1-1; D might be TRBD1 (6 bases). This CDR3 contains 12 residues. From germline, CDR1 is SQVTM and CDR2 ANQGSEA. The germline V and J ends were trimmed by 1 base and 12 bases, with 15 bases remaining between them. CDR3 DNA sequence: TGCAGCGTTGAAGCGTCGGGAGGGGGAACTTTCTTT. Protein product: CSVEASGGGTFF.

The chain uses TRBV6-6 and TRBJ2-2; 7 bases line up with TRBD1. The CDR3 has 13 amino acids. Germline loops: CDR1 MNHNY, CDR2 SVGAGI (reference sequence). Trimming took 6 bases from V and 7 from J; bases not matched to a gene: 5. The CDR3 loop reads CASRNRGLGELFF. The CDR3 region has the DNA TGTGCCAGCAGGAACAGGGGTCTCGGGGAGCTGTTTTTT.

The chain uses TRBV5-6 and TRBJ1-2; D is possibly TRBD1 (5 bases). V was shortened by 0 bases and J by 7 bases, with 10 bases between the two germline ends. This CDR3 region has 13 residues. The germline V gene has CDR1 SGHDT and CDR2 YYEEEE. The CDR3 nucleotides are TGTGCCAGCAGCTTGGGGAGGGGCTCTGGCTACACCTTC. Translation: CASSLGRGSGYTF.

In its sample, this clone was seen a few times. The chain joins TRBV6-1 to TRBJ1-2; D not certain. Germline V gene sequence: CDR1 MNHNS, CDR2 SASEGT. The germline V and J ends were trimmed by 6 bases and 0 bases, with 11 bases remaining between them. The CDR3 spans 14 residues. CDR3 sequence (DNA): TGTGCCAGCAGCTCCCCGTCCACTAACTATGGCTACACCTTC. Translation gives CASSSPSTNYGYTF.

V gene TRBV28 combines with J gene TRBJ2-5; possibly TRBD1 or TRBD2 for D (5 bases each). Germline CDR1 reads MDHEN; CDR2 reads SYDVKM. CDR3 length: 16 amino acids. The V gene lost 5 bases and the J gene lost 4 bases, with 20 bases spanning the gap. CDR3 loop: CASSPGTTWGRETQYF. The CDR3 DNA is TGTGCCAGCAGTCCGGGGACCACGTGGGGTCGAGAGACCCAGTACTTC.

This chain links TRBV28 with TRBJ2-7, with D uncertain. Germline V CDR1 and CDR2: MDHEN, SYDVKM. The CDR3 extends over 14 amino acids. Trimming took 5 bases from V and 5 from J, leaving 16 bases between them. CDR3 DNA sequence: TGTGCCAGCAGTCGAGGTGACTCCCCCGACGAGCAGTACTTC. Translating gives CASSRGDSPDEQYF.

This chain uses TRBV28 with TRBJ1-5; maybe TRBD1 (6 bases). This CDR3 comprises 10 residues. Germline lookup yields CDR1 MDHEN and CDR2 SYDVKM. The germline V and J ends were trimmed by 8 bases and 11 bases, with 10 bases remaining between them. This CDR3 reads CASAGASQHF. The CDR3 DNA reads TGTGCCAGCGCGGGGGCGTCCCAGCATTTT.

The chain has TRBV5-1 and TRBJ1-1; 8 bases are shared with TRBD1. The CDR3 spans 13 residues. The germline V gene has CDR1 SGHRS and CDR2 YFSETQ. Trimming removed 4 bases from V and 10 bases from J; junction bases left unmatched: 9. The CDR3: CASSPDRAIGAFF. The CDR3 nucleotides are TGCGCCAGCAGCCCGGACAGGGCAATTGGAGCTTTCTTT.

A note on this clone: This sequence may be a read error, since a much larger clone differs from it by one base. The chain links TRBV15 to TRBJ2-2; D not certain. The CDR3 covers 14 residues. Between the trimmed V and J ends, which lost 1 base and 10 bases, there was a span of 13 bases. Germline CDR1 LNHNV, CDR2 YYDKDF (reference sequence). The CDR3 region is CATSRGIGPEELFF. The CDR3 DNA is TGTGCCACCAGCAGAGGGATCGGGCCCGAGGAGCTGTTTTTT.

The V and J genes are TRBV20-1 and TRBJ2-7; D not certain. V was cut by 3 bases and J by 9 bases, with 12 bases left in between. This CDR3 is 11 amino acids long. From germline, CDR1 is DFQATT and CDR2 SNEGSKA (reference sequence). The CDR3 spells CSASIQLRQYF. In nucleotides, the CDR3 is TGCAGTGCTAGTATACAGCTAAGGCAGTACTTC.

The V gene is TRBV6-1, the J gene TRBJ2-7; the match to TRBD1 covers 8 bases. There are 14 residues in the CDR3. V gave up 10 bases and J gave up 5 bases; unmatched junction bases: 13. The germline CDR1 and CDR2 sequences are MNHNS and SASEGT. The CDR3 spells CATQSSGGGHEQYF. The CDR3 DNA sequence: TGTGCCACCCAAAGCTCAGGGGGCGGGCACGAGCAGTACTTC.

This rearrangement joins TRBV2 to TRBJ2-7; a weak D match, TRBD1 (5 bases). Trimming cost V 6 bases and J 5 bases, with 11 bases left between them. Germline values: CDR1 SNHLY, CDR2 FYNNEI. This CDR3 has 12 residues. The CDR3 sequence: CASSQGANEQYF. The DNA of the CDR3 is TGTGCCAGCAGCCAGGGTGCGAACGAGCAGTACTTC. The full variable domain, its missing parts supplied by reference TRBV2 and TRBJ2-7, is EPEVTQTPSHQVTQMGQEVILRCVPISNHLYFYWYRQILGQKVEFLVSFYNNEISEKSEIFDDQFSVERPDGSNFTLKIRSTKLEDSAMYFCASSQGANEQYFGPGTRLTVT.

A remark on this clone: Additional DNA sequences in this sample encode the identical CDR3. This sequence joins TRBV19 and TRBJ1-1; 8 positions agree with TRBD1. V lost 5 bases to trimming and J lost 1 base; unmatched junction nucleotides: 3. The CDR3 length is 14 residues. CDR1 is LNHDA and CDR2 is SQIVND in the germline V gene (reference sequence). CDR3 nucleotide sequence: TGTGCCAGTAGTGCCGACAGGGGGAACACTGAAGCTTTCTTT. It translates to CASSADRGNTEAFF.

The chain is built from TRBV6-5 and TRBJ2-4; weak D call: TRBD2 (6 bases). The V gene's germline CDR1 is MNHEY and CDR2 SVGAGI. Between the trimmed V and J ends, which lost 2 bases and 7 bases, there was a span of 15 bases. This CDR3 is built from 15 residues. The CDR3 region is CASSYRGGVGNIQYF. The CDR3 nucleotides read TGTGCCAGCAGTTACCGGGGCGGGGTGGGGAACATTCAGTACTTC.

As for this clone: The sample carries other DNA sequences with the same CDR3. V and J are TRBV19 and TRBJ2-7; the D gene could be TRBD1 or TRBD2 (5 bases each). The CDR3 contains 13 residues. The germline CDR1 and CDR2 sequences are LNHDA and SQIVND (reference sequence). Trimming shortened V by 5 bases and J by 1 base, and 9 bases separated the two germline ends. The chain's CDR3 is CASSSGRSYEQYF. The CDR3 bases are TGTGCCAGTAGTTCGGGACGGTCCTACGAGCAGTACTTC.